The source of this T cell receptor (beta chain) is a study of control samples from healthy donors and cancer patients (dated by TCRdb to between 2020 and 2021). The library was built by means of the immunoSEQ multiplex PCR assay. Drawn from immuneACCESS, this table holds only the in-frame rearrangements with V and J called that TCRdb kept. Clones are partly lost; checked studies trace under half to an unresolved V gene and leave the rest unexplained. This sample gives some 23,000 clones in total; approximately 85% of them show up just once. The ten largest make up 38% of the sample. For this clone: The antigen it recognizes is unknown. No much larger clone is present one base from it, and per-base qualities are unavailable.

The material sequenced was PBMCs. The receptor was derived from a man aged 60 to 69 with head and neck cancer.

In nucleotide form, the sequence is TGTGCCAGCAAACCTACCGGGGGGCAAAAGGCTTTCTTT. Protein translation: CASKPTGGQKAFF. The sequence is built from TRBV7-8 and TRBJ1-1; perhaps TRBD1 is the D gene, with 6 bases matching. The junction shows trimming of 7 bases on V and 11 bases on J, plus 20 bases between the germline ends. CDR1 and CDR2 are drawn from the germline V gene: SGHVS, FQNEAQ. From its cysteine to its phenylalanine, the CDR3 spans 13 amino acids. The kept DNA is CDR3 alone, 39 bases in frame from the first base.